These 19 T cell receptor beta chains came from one sample sequenced in a study of brain T cells in children with intractable seizures. Here immunoSEQ multiplex PCR was the method, and the copy in TCRdb shows in-frame clones only, minus some. The sample carries 50,000 to 75,000 clones, roughly 95% recorded once. The source was peripheral blood, collected at surgery. Receptors were obtained from a boy younger than two with focal cortical dysplasia and intractable seizures.

The chain links TRBV6-5 to TRBJ1-3; D is uncertain. The germline V gene encodes CDR1 MNHEY and CDR2 SVGAGI. This CDR3 has 16 amino acids. V was shortened by 2 bases and J by 2 bases, with 13 bases between the two germline ends. CDR3 loop: CASSYAERGPGNTIYF. CDR3 DNA sequence: TGTGCCAGCAGTTACGCCGAGCGAGGACCTGGAAACACCATATATTTT.

The chain recombines TRBV3-1 (or the pseudogene TRBV3-2) with TRBJ2-1; the D is unclear. Per the germline V gene, CDR1 is LGHDT and CDR2 is YNNKEL (reference sequence). This CDR3 is built from 14 residues. V was trimmed by 4 bases and J by 5 bases, leaving 12 bases between them. CDR3 sequence: CASSPLDSNNEQFF. CDR3 DNA sequence: TGTGCCAGCAGCCCCCTCGACTCAAACAATGAGCAGTTCTTC.

The chain is built from TRBV7-8 and TRBJ2-5; D is perhaps TRBD2 (5 bases). Germline V gives CDR1 SGHVS, CDR2 FQNEAQ. Between the trimmed V and J ends, which lost 5 bases and 1 base, there was a span of 11 bases. CDR3 length: 14 residues. Here the CDR3 reads CASSRGSSQETQYF. The CDR3 DNA is TGTGCCAGCAGCCGAGGGTCCAGCCAAGAGACCCAGTACTTC.

This chain joins TRBV12-2 and TRBJ2-4; the D call in the table, TRBD2, was not verified against the DNA. TRBV12-2 constitutes a pseudogene. CDR3 length equals 19 residues. The CDR3 loop reads CASRLEVWGLAGGLNIQYF. Here the CDR3 DNA reads TGTGCAAGTCGCTTAGAAGTTTGGGGACTAGCGGGAGGGTTAAACATTCAGTACTTC.

V is TRBV11-3 and J is TRBJ2-2; tentative D call: TRBD1 (5 bases). The CDR3 has 16 residues. Germline V gene data show CDR1 as SGHNT and CDR2 as YENEEA. The V end lost 1 base, the J end lost 1 base, and 10 bases lay between the germline ends. The CDR3, as DNA: TGTGCCAGCAGCTTAGCACATGGACAGAACACCGGGGAGCTGTTTTTT. Translation gives CASSLAHGQNTGELFF. Combining the CDR3 with reference TRBV11-3 and TRBJ2-2 gives the whole variable domain EAGVVQSPRYKIIEKKQPVAFWCNPISGHNTLYWYLQNLGQGPELLIRYENEEAVDDSQLPKDRFSAERLKGVDSTLKIQPAELGDSAVYLCASSLAHGQNTGELFFGEGSRLTVL.

This clone was seen a single time. This chain joins TRBV3-1 (or the pseudogene TRBV3-2) and TRBJ2-1; 12 bases match TRBD2. There are 19 residues in the CDR3. The J segment lost 5 bases and the V segment lost 1 base, leaving 12 bases of the junction unmatched. The V gene's germline CDR1 is LGHDT and CDR2 YNNKEL (reference sequence). For the CDR3, the DNA is TGTGCCAGCAGCCAAGTCGGGCTAGCGGGGGGGCCTGTCCACAATGAGCAGTTCTTC. Translation: CASSQVGLAGGPVHNEQFF.

The chain employs TRBV5-6 and TRBJ1-6; D call uncertain. The germline V and J ends were trimmed by 1 base and 9 bases, with 11 bases remaining between them. CDR3 size: 14 residues. Per germline, CDR1 SGHDT and CDR2 YYEEEE. CDR3 loop: CASSLFVGISPLHF. CDR3 in DNA: TGTGCCAGCAGCTTGTTTGTTGGGATTTCACCCCTCCACTTT.

The sample holds one count of this clone. The genes are TRBV7-2 and TRBJ1-4; D is uncertain. V dropped 6 bases and J dropped 3 bases, with 17 bases sitting between them. CDR1 is SGHTA and CDR2 is FQGNSA in the germline V gene. The CDR3 covers 16 residues. CDR3 loop: CASRVNGGRSNEKLFF. CDR3 sequence (DNA): TGTGCCAGCAGAGTTAACGGAGGGCGGTCTAATGAAAAACTGTTTTTT. Filled out from reference TRBV7-2 and TRBJ1-4, the complete variable domain reads GAGVSQSPSNKVTEKGKDVELRCDPISGHTALYWYRQSLGQGLEFLIYFQGNSAPDKSGLPSDRFSAERTGGSVSTLTIQRTQQEDSAVYLCASRVNGGRSNEKLFFGSGTQLSVL.

The chain recombines TRBV6-6 with TRBJ2-7; TRBD1 aligns across 10 bases. The CDR3 is 15 residues long. Germline CDR1 MNHNY, CDR2 SVGAGI (reference sequence). Trimming took 2 bases from V and 3 from J; bases not matched to a gene: 4. The CDR3 spells CASSYLRDRGYEQYF. The CDR3 bases are TGTGCCAGCAGTTACCTCCGGGACAGGGGCTACGAGCAGTACTTC.

The chain links TRBV11-2 to TRBJ2-5; D not certain. The CDR3 runs to 16 residues. CDR1 is SGHAT and CDR2 is FQNNGV in the germline V gene. Deletions cut 2 bases from V and 3 bases from J, with 16 bases between. CDR3 sequence: CASSLFGAIPEETQYF. In nucleotides, the CDR3 is TGTGCCAGCAGCTTATTTGGAGCGATCCCCGAAGAGACCCAGTACTTC. Combining the CDR3 with reference TRBV11-2 and TRBJ2-5 gives the whole variable domain EAGVAQSPRYKIIEKRQSVAFWCNPISGHATLYWYQQILGQGPKLLIQFQNNGVVDDSQLPKDRFSAERLKGVDSTLKIQPAKLEDSAVYLCASSLFGAIPEETQYFGPGTRLLVL.

This clone was recorded only once. The genes are TRBV7-9 and TRBJ2-5; D uncertain. The CDR3 extends over 15 amino acids. In germline, CDR1 is SEHNR, CDR2 FQNEAQ (reference sequence). The germline V and J ends were trimmed by 6 bases and 0 bases, with 14 bases remaining between them. CDR3: CASSDSVGYQETQYF. CDR3 nucleotides: TGTGCCAGCAGTGACTCCGTTGGGTACCAAGAGACCCAGTACTTC.

The gene calls are TRBV15 and TRBJ2-7, with D possibly TRBD2 on 6 matching bases. The CDR3 spans 14 residues. V was cut by 1 base and J by 4 bases, with 11 bases left in between. The germline gives CDR1 LNHNV, CDR2 YYDKDF (reference sequence). CDR3 region: CATSRARGRYEQYF. As DNA, the CDR3 is TGTGCCACCAGCAGAGCGCGGGGTCGGTACGAGCAGTACTTC. Variable domain in full (rest from reference TRBV15 and TRBJ2-7): DAMVIQNPRYQVTQFGKPVTLSCSQTLNHNVMYWYQQKSSQAPKLLFHYYDKDFNNEADTPDNFQSRRPNTSFCFLDIRSPGLGDTAMYLCATSRARGRYEQYFGPGTRLTVT.

The genes are TRBV7-2 and TRBJ2-3; the match to TRBD2 covers 8 bases. There are 17 residues in the CDR3. The ends lost 3 bases at V and 3 bases at J; junction bases unmatched: 11. CDR1 SGHTA and CDR2 FQGNSA come from the germline V gene. CDR3 region: CASSLPMSGGPTDTQYF. As DNA, the CDR3 is TGTGCCAGCAGCTTGCCAATGTCGGGGGGGCCGACAGATACGCAGTATTTT.

The chain employs TRBV2 and TRBJ1-2; 10 bases are a match to TRBD1. In germline, CDR1 is SNHLY, CDR2 FYNNEI. Unmatched junction bases numbered 8, after V lost 4 bases and J lost 0 bases. CDR3 length: 17 residues. The CDR3 here is CASSARRGTGANYGYTF. The CDR3 nucleotides read TGTGCCAGCAGTGCAAGACGAGGGACAGGGGCTAACTATGGCTACACCTTC.

V and J are TRBV28 and TRBJ1-4; D is undetermined. V dropped 4 bases and J dropped 7 bases, with 13 bases sitting between them. The CDR3 contains 14 residues. Germline CDR1 and CDR2: MDHEN and SYDVKM. The CDR3 DNA sequence: TGTGCCAGCAGTTGGGTAGCGAGGGCTGAAAAACTGTTTTTT. It codes for CASSWVARAEKLFF.

The chain is built from TRBV18 and TRBJ2-7, with 10 bases that match TRBD1. Germline assignment: CDR1 KGHSH and CDR2 LQKENI. V was clipped by 0 bases and J by 5 bases; unmatched bases: 13. This CDR3 has 18 residues. CDR3 sequence reads: CASSPPLGTGVMFNEQYF. The CDR3 DNA sequence: TGTGCCAGCTCACCACCCCTCGGGACAGGGGTTATGTTCAACGAGCAGTACTTC.

The genes are TRBV2 and TRBJ1-1; D perhaps matches TRBD1 (5 bases). Trimming removed 7 bases from V and 6 bases from J, with 9 bases in between. The CDR3 extends over 11 amino acids. Germline values: CDR1 SNHLY, CDR2 FYNNEI. DNA of the CDR3: TGTGCCAGCAAAAGGGGCGCTGAAGCTTTCTTT. It yields the protein CASKRGAEAFF.

The V gene is TRBV5-6, the J gene TRBJ2-2; D might be TRBD1 or TRBD2, each matching 5 bases. The CDR3 extends over 15 amino acids. Trimming took 0 bases from V and 7 from J, leaving 13 bases between them. The V gene's germline CDR1 is SGHDT and CDR2 YYEEEE. The CDR3 loop reads CASSLEGYRGGELFF. CDR3 nucleotide sequence: TGTGCCAGCAGCTTGGAGGGGTACCGGGGCGGGGAGCTGTTTTTT. Filled out from reference TRBV5-6 and TRBJ2-2, the complete variable domain reads DAGVTQSPTHLIKTRGQQVTLRCSPKSGHDTVSWYQQALGQGPQFIFQYYEEEERQRGNFPDRFSGHQFPNYSSELNVNALLLGDSALYLCASSLEGYRGGELFFGEGSRLTVL.

This chain connects TRBV19 to TRBJ2-2, with 9 positions matching TRBD1. Germline V gene sequence: CDR1 LNHDA, CDR2 SQIVND (reference sequence). The CDR3 sequence is 14 residues long. With 6 bases clipped from V and 5 bases from J, the junction kept 4 bases outside the gene matches. CDR3 in amino acids: CASSTGGGTGELFF. CDR3 bases: TGTGCCAGTAGCACAGGGGGCGGGACCGGGGAGCTGTTTTTT.